The rows below give T cell receptor beta chains drawn from one sample of a study of a mutant IDH1 vaccine in newly diagnosed glioma. For these receptors, no antigen is known. The data were produced by immunoSEQ multiplex PCR, yet TCRdb's version contains in-frame clones alone and is incomplete. The repertoire consists of roughly 52,000 clones, with roughly 80% occurring once and the leading ten covering 6% to 6.5%. The material sequenced was PBMCs, taken from a glioma patient whose treatment included an IDH1 peptide vaccine. Source of these receptors: a man between 40 and 49 years old with glioma. CDR3s include the opening cysteine and the closing phenylalanine or tryptophan. Each record gives: D gene, V gene, clone size, J gene, CDR3 DNA, CDR3 protein. A D gene is named only where the DNA matches it firmly. Clone size is stated in some rows and not others, as once, few, many or a class when expanded.

d_gene: .; v_gene: TRBV2; abundance: .; j_gene: TRBJ2-7; CDR3nt: TGTGCCAGCAGTGAGCAGGGAGTGTCAGGTAGACCGTACTTC; CDR3aa: CASSEQGVSGRPYF
d_gene: .; v_gene: TRBV5-8; abundance: .; j_gene: TRBJ2-1; CDR3nt: TGTGCCAGCAGCTTGGCCACTAGTGTCCACTACAATGAGCAGTTCTTC; CDR3aa: CASSLATSVHYNEQFF
d_gene: .; v_gene: TRBV2; abundance: .; j_gene: TRBJ1-1; CDR3nt: TGTGCCAGCAGTGAAGCGCGGGCGAACACTGAAGCTTTCTTT; CDR3aa: CASSEARANTEAFF
d_gene: .; v_gene: TRBV9; abundance: .; j_gene: TRBJ1-3; CDR3nt: TGTGCCAGCAGCCCACAGCAGGGGACTGGAAACACCATATATTTT; CDR3aa: CASSPQQGTGNTIYF
d_gene: .; v_gene: TRBV5-1; abundance: .; j_gene: TRBJ2-7; CDR3nt: TGCGCCAGCAGTCGGGAGTCCCCAATCGACGAGCAGTACTTC; CDR3aa: CASSRESPIDEQYF
d_gene: .; v_gene: TRBV2; abundance: once; j_gene: TRBJ2-5; CDR3nt: TGTGCCAGCAAGGGTCAGGGGCAGACCCAGTACTTC; CDR3aa: CASKGQGQTQYF
d_gene: .; v_gene: TRBV7-9; abundance: .; j_gene: TRBJ2-1; CDR3nt: TGTGCCAGCAGCTTAGGAGTCGGTAAGGGGAACCTCTACAATGAGCAGTTCTTC; CDR3aa: CASSLGVGKGNLYNEQFF
d_gene: TRBD1; v_gene: TRBV2; abundance: once; j_gene: TRBJ2-5; CDR3nt: TGTGCCAGCAGCGACAGGGGATTAGAGACCCAGTACTTC; CDR3aa: CASSDRGLETQYF
d_gene: TRBD1; v_gene: TRBV19; abundance: .; j_gene: TRBJ1-6; CDR3nt: TGTGCCAGTAGTGGGACAGGGAGCTCCTATAATTCACCCCTCCACTTT; CDR3aa: CASSGTGSSYNSPLHF
d_gene: .; v_gene: TRBV4-1; abundance: .; j_gene: TRBJ2-2; CDR3nt: TGCGCCAGCAGCCGGATGGGTACGGGTCAGGGGAACACCGGGGAGCTGTTTTTT; CDR3aa: CASSRMGTGQGNTGELFF
d_gene: .; v_gene: TRBV5-1; abundance: .; j_gene: TRBJ1-2; CDR3nt: TGCGCCAGCAGATCTGACGGTGACTATGGCTACACCTTC; CDR3aa: CASRSDGDYGYTF
d_gene: .; v_gene: TRBV9; abundance: .; j_gene: TRBJ1-6; CDR3nt: TGTGCCAGCAGCTTAACGGATTCACCCCTCCACTTT; CDR3aa: CASSLTDSPLHF